The clone carrying this T cell receptor (beta chain) was seen only a few times. Antigen specificity is unknown. These data come from a study of neurological immune-mediated disorders. Points from the study as a whole: When the repertoires were sorted by phylogenetic grouping, those of 18 of 34 multiple sclerosis patients ended up in one related-CDR3 cluster, a possible signature. The most TCR clonal expansion was seen in HTLV-1-associated myelopathy, and the least was seen in multiple sclerosis, which fell below healthy controls.

A single run covered 15-18 subjects with over 200 million TCR-beta sequences. TCRdb used MiXCR to reprocess the 5' RACE reads, holding one entry per CDR3 protein. The profile shows over 60,000 distinct CDR3 sequences, 4.8% of them singletons. The receptor was derived from a woman aged 70-85 years with multiple sclerosis. The sequencing sample was made of PBMCs.

This CDR3 is CSVPPTSGADTQYF. The CDR3 bases are TGCAGCGTTCCCCCGACTAGCGGCGCAGATACGCAGTATTTT. The chain recombines TRBV29-1 with TRBJ2-3; the match to TRBD2 covers 9 bases. Trimming took 5 bases from V and 4 from J; bases not matched to a gene: 7. Germline-derived CDR1 and CDR2 are SQVTM and ANQGSEA. The CDR3 has 14 residues.